What follows are 12 T cell receptor beta chains derived from one specimen sequenced in a study of identical twins listed by TCRdb under 2016. Library generation was performed with 5' RACE. Sequenced using an Illumina HiSeq 2000. TCRdb applied fastp at Q25 and MiXCR to the public reads, then kept only in-frame beta chains. Identical CDR3 protein sequences are pooled into one entry, listed with their most common genes and DNA. The sample yields some 760,000 distinct CDR3 sequences; around a sixth were counted once. The ten largest clonotypes hold about 12% of the sample. The sample was also reused in another study, on T cells expressing NK-cell markers.

Sequences were obtained from PBMCs. These receptors were obtained from a young woman in good health.

The chain joins TRBV7-2 to TRBJ1-2; 7 positions agree with TRBD1. Germline V gene data show CDR1 as SGHTA and CDR2 as FQGNSA. V gave up 4 bases and J gave up 4 bases; unmatched junction bases: 9. The CDR3 runs 15 residues. The CDR3 protein is CASSSPQGVTYGYTF. The CDR3 region has the DNA TGTGCCAGCAGCTCCCCCCAGGGGGTGACCTATGGCTACACCTTC.

The V call is TRBV11-1, the J call TRBJ2-2; 7 bases fit TRBD2. The germline gives CDR1 SGHAT, CDR2 FQDESV (reference sequence). The length of the CDR3 is 19 residues. V lost 4 bases, J lost 0 bases, and 14 bases stayed unmatched. The CDR3 here is CASSSPPSGGETNTGELFF. For the CDR3, the DNA is TGTGCCAGCAGCTCCCCCCCTTCGGGGGGAGAGACGAACACCGGGGAGCTGTTTTTT.

The chain is built from TRBV20-1 and TRBJ2-1, with 8 bases that match TRBD1. Trimming took 5 bases from V and 0 from J; bases not matched to a gene: 9. CDR3 length: 16 residues. Germline V CDR1 and CDR2: DFQATT, SNEGSKA (reference sequence). Here the CDR3 reads CSAFGQGHSSYNEQFF. The CDR3 DNA reads TGCAGTGCTTTCGGACAGGGCCATAGCTCCTACAATGAGCAGTTCTTC.

The rearrangement uses TRBV19 and TRBJ2-7, with a tentative D call TRBD1 (6 bases). This CDR3 is 13 amino acids long. CDR1 and CDR2 from the germline V gene are LNHDA and SQIVND (reference sequence). V was clipped by 3 bases and J by 3 bases, with 9 bases between them. CDR3 coding DNA: TGTGCCAGTAGTATCGGACAGTTCTACGAGCAGTACTTC. Amino acid sequence: CASSIGQFYEQYF.

The chain couples TRBV27 to TRBJ2-7, with D unclear. Germline assignment: CDR1 MNHEY and CDR2 SMNVEV (reference sequence). Trimming took 9 bases from V and 2 from J, leaving 11 bases between them. The CDR3 is 12 amino acids. The CDR3 protein is CASGNLAYEQYF. CDR3 DNA: TGTGCCAGTGGCAACTTAGCCTACGAGCAGTACTTC.

This sequence joins TRBV20-1 and TRBJ2-7, with TRBD2 as a possible D gene (6 bases). From germline, CDR1 is DFQATT and CDR2 SNEGSKA (reference sequence). V was clipped by 5 bases and J by 3 bases, with 14 bases between them. The CDR3 contains 13 residues. The CDR3 DNA reads as TGCAGTGCTGCGGTTAGCGGATACTACGAGCAGTACTTC. Its translation is CSAAVSGYYEQYF.

This clonotype was observed a few times. The rearrangement joins TRBV7-2 to TRBJ2-7, with D possibly TRBD1 on 6 matching bases. CDR1 is SGHTA and CDR2 is FQGNSA in the germline V gene. This CDR3 has 14 residues. V lost 3 bases and J 0 bases, leaving 9 bases between the germline ends. CDR3 amino acids: CASSFKGGSYEQYF. CDR3 DNA: TGTGCCAGCAGCTTTAAAGGGGGCTCCTACGAGCAGTACTTC.

For the CDR3, the DNA is TGTGCCAGCATAGAAGGCGGGCCCACTGAAGCTTTCTTT. It encodes CASIEGGPTEAFF. The genes are TRBV6-2 or TRBV6-3 and TRBJ1-1; D remains unclear. Between the trimmed V and J ends, which lost 7 bases and 4 bases, there was a span of 13 bases. Looked up from germline, CDR1 is MNHEY and CDR2 is SVGEGT. This CDR3 is built from 13 residues.

V gene TRBV11-2 combines with J gene TRBJ2-7; tentative D call: TRBD2 (6 bases). Looked up from germline, CDR1 is SGHAT and CDR2 is FQNNGV. The CDR3 is 15 amino acids. Trimming removed 1 base from V and 2 bases from J, with 12 bases in between. CDR3 in DNA: TGTGCCAGCAGCTTAGTAATAGCGGAAACCTACGAGCAGTACTTC. Amino acid sequence: CASSLVIAETYEQYF.

This clonotype showed up just a few times. The chain employs TRBV4-2 and TRBJ2-7, with TRBD2 matching 9 bases. This CDR3 contains 16 residues. Trimming took 1 base from V and 2 from J; bases not matched to a gene: 6. Germline lookup yields CDR1 LGHNA and CDR2 YNFKEQ. The CDR3 DNA follows: TGTGCCAGCAGCCAAGTTTTGGCTAGCGGGACCTACGAGCAGTACTTC. It translates to CASSQVLASGTYEQYF.

This clonotype was detected only a few times. This chain links TRBV7-9 with TRBJ2-5; 7 bases fit TRBD1. The CDR3 loop spans 14 amino acids. In germline, CDR1 is SEHNR, CDR2 FQNEAQ (reference sequence). V lost 5 bases, J lost 4 bases, and 7 bases stayed unmatched. This chain's CDR3 is CASSGATGRETQYF. CDR3 coding DNA: TGTGCCAGCAGCGGAGCGACAGGGAGAGAGACCCAGTACTTC.

This clonotype showed up just a few times. This chain joins TRBV7-2 and TRBJ2-5, with D unclear. CDR1 and CDR2 from the germline V gene are SGHTA and FQGNSA. V lost 5 bases and J lost 4, with 11 bases in between. This CDR3 comprises 13 residues. As DNA, the CDR3 is TGTGCCAGCAGCCCAAGCCTCTTAGAGACCCAGTACTTC. Its translation is CASSPSLLETQYF. Together with reference TRBV7-2 and TRBJ2-5, the CDR3 gives the full variable domain: GAGVSQSPSNKVTEKGKDVELRCDPISGHTALYWYRQSLGQGLEFLIYFQGNSAPDKSGLPSDRFSAERTGGSVSTLTIQRTQQEDSAVYLCASSPSLLETQYFGPGTRLLVL.